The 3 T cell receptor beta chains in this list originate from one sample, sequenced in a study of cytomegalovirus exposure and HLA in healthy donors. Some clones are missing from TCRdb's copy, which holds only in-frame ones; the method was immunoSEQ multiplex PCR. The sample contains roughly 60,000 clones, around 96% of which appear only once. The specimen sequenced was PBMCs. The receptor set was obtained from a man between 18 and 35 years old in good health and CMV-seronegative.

CDR3 sequence reads: CASSLDPGTLTDTQYF. Here the CDR3 DNA reads TGTGCCAGCAGCTTAGATCCCGGGACACTCACAGATACGCAGTATTTT. The chain couples TRBV5-6 to TRBJ2-3; D perhaps matches TRBD1 (6 bases). Germline V lookup: CDR1 SGHDT, CDR2 YYEEEE. CDR3 length: 16 residues. V lost 2 bases, J lost 2 bases, and 15 bases lay in between.

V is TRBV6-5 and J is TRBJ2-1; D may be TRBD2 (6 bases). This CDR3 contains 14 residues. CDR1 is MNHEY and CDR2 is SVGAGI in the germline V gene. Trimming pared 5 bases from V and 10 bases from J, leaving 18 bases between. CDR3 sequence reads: CASSAGPGGNEQFF. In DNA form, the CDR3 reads TGTGCCAGCAGTGCCGGGCCTGGGGGGAACGAGCAGTTCTTC.

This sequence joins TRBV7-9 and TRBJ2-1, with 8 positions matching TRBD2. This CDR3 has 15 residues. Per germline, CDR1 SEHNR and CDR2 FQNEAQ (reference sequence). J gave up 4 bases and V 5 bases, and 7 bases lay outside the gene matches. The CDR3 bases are TGTGCCAGCAGCCCGCCTAGCGGGCCTTACAATGAGCAGTTCTTC. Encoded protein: CASSPPSGPYNEQFF.